This T cell receptor beta chain is from a study of spatial heterogeneity in lung cancer. Study as a whole: Averaged across combinations, each unique TCR and UMI pairing appeared more than ten times in raw reads, which were uncorrected.

This clonotype was observed a handful of times. Per the germline V gene, CDR1 is SQVTM and CDR2 is ANQGSEA. V was pared by 7 bases and J by 5 bases, with 15 bases between. This CDR3 spans 13 amino acids. TCR cDNA molecules each had a unique molecular identifier. TCRdb re-derived calls from the 5' RACE reads in MiXCR, one entry per CDR3 protein. The repertoire holds 40,000 to 45,000 distinct CDR3 sequences, roughly 13% seen once, with 50% to 70% in the top ten. Sample time point: sample taken at primary tumor resection. Samples were obtained from some 70 donors, all untreated early-stage non-small cell lung cancer patients. Unsorted whole RNA of tumor, nontumor lung or frozen PBMC was sequenced.

The receptor's source is a male donor with early-stage non-small cell lung cancer. The chain links TRBV29-1 to TRBJ1-5; D unclear. The starting material was PBMCs, obtained at surgery. The CDR3 loop reads CSAQTGAHQPQHF. As DNA, the CDR3 is TGCAGCGCACAGACGGGCGCACATCAGCCCCAGCATTTT.